The clone carrying this T cell receptor (beta chain) was recorded only once. Its antigen is unidentified. This sample is part of a study of a mutant IDH1 vaccine in newly diagnosed glioma. In the study overall: Radiotherapy, temozolomide, or both had been given previously, and both were given to most. Study conclusions and caveats: Whatever changes occurred in top peripheral T cell clonotypes seemed unrelated to pseudoprogression.

Profiled with immunoSEQ multiplex PCR; TCRdb holds only in-frame clones, not every one. The data contain 29,000 or so clones, around three quarters of them singletons. This CDR3 region has 14 residues. The ends were cut back, 6 bases at V and 4 bases at J, with 15 bases in the middle. Germline lookup yields CDR1 SQVTM and CDR2 ANQGSEA. Time point specified: week 35, safety follow-up. It was 300 ug of mutant IDH1 20-mer peptide that made up each vaccine dose, given with topical imiquimod. Each tumor in the donors was a new WHO grade 3 or 4 astrocytoma, IDH1-mutant and ATRX-lost. Sequencing used PBMCs, obtained from a glioma patient whose treatment included an IDH1 peptide vaccine. This rearrangement joins TRBV29-1 to TRBJ1-4; D is perhaps TRBD1 (5 bases). The sequence was collected from a man in his fifties with glioma. CDR3 region: CSVGAQGFNEKLFF. The CDR3, as DNA: TGCAGCGTGGGAGCTCAGGGTTTTAATGAAAAACTGTTTTTT.